Listed below are T cell receptor beta chains from one sample, sequenced in a study of shared clonotypes between healthy human individuals. TCRdb keeps only in-frame clones here, not all; method: immunoSEQ multiplex PCR. Of roughly 2.2 million clones in the sample, 85% to 95% are singletons; the top ten hold 0.37%. Sequencing was carried out using naive CD4+ T cells from PBMCs. These receptors originate from a man between 18 and 35 years old in good health. Some clones in this sample may be carry-over from other donors' samples. Each CDR3 is given with its conserved first and last residue. A D gene is named only where the DNA matches it firmly. Size is stated for part of the rows, as once, few or many counts, or as a class when the clone is expanded.

TRBJ1-1 NA TRBV6-5 NA TGTGCCAGCAGTTACGTGGGGTTGGGCACTGAAGCTTTCTTT CASSYVGLGTEAFF
TRBJ2-7 once TRBV6-1 NA TGTGCCAGCTCCCGGCCCGTCGGGGGCCGCTACGAGCAGTACTTC CASSRPVGGRYEQYF
TRBJ2-7 NA TRBV5-1 TRBD1 TGCGCCAGCGGATACGGGACAGAGGGCTACGAGCAGTACTTC CASGYGTEGYEQYF
TRBJ2-4 NA TRBV2 NA TGTGCCAGCAGTGAAGCGAGGCACCTAGCCAAAAACATTCAGTACTTC CASSEARHLAKNIQYF
TRBJ1-5 NA TRBV29-1 NA TGCAGCGTTGGTGGGCAGTCCAATCAGCCCCAGCATTTT CSVGGQSNQPQHF
TRBJ2-3 NA TRBV28 TRBD2 TGTGCCAGCAGTCCTGGGCTGGCGGGAGCCGTTCTTTTT CASSPGLAGAVLF
TRBJ2-1 NA TRBV27 NA TGTGCCAGCAGTTTGGCGGCAGGGAATTATCACAATGAGCAGTTCTTC CASSLAAGNYHNEQFF
TRBJ2-5 NA TRBV6-6 NA TGTGCCAGCAGTTCCCGGACTCCCCAGGAGACCCAGTACTTC CASSSRTPQETQYF
TRBJ2-7 NA TRBV5-5 NA TGTGCCAGCAGCACAGGACAGAGCTACGAGCAGTACTTC CASSTGQSYEQYF
TRBJ2-3 NA TRBV15 NA TGTGCCACCAGCAGTCTCGAGGTTGCAGATACGCAGTATTTT CATSSLEVADTQYF
TRBJ1-2 NA TRBV7-9 NA TGTGCCAGCAGCCTGCGGACAGTTTCTACTAACTATGGCTACACCTTC CASSLRTVSTNYGYTF
TRBJ2-7 NA TRBV28 TRBD2 TGTGCCAGCAGTTTGGTCGCTAGCGGATACGAGCAGTACTTC CASSLVASGYEQYF
TRBJ1-1 NA TRBV5-1 NA TGCGCCAGCAGCTTGGGCGGAGGAGCCGGGACTGAAGCTTTCTTT CASSLGGGAGTEAFF
TRBJ2-7 NA TRBV13 NA TGTGCCAGCAGCTTAGTTCCCGAGCAGTACTTC CASSLVPEQYF
TRBJ1-1 few TRBV30 TRBD1 TGTGCCTGGAATCAGGGGGCGTTGAACACTGAAGCTTTCTTT CAWNQGALNTEAFF
TRBJ1-2 NA TRBV2 TRBD1 TGTGCCAGCAGTGTGGACAGGGGTGGCTACACCTTC CASSVDRGGYTF
TRBJ1-1 NA TRBV28 TRBD1 TGTGCCACCTCTTACAGGGGGCGCCCTGAAGCTTTCTTT CATSYRGRPEAFF
TRBJ1-4 NA TRBV11-3 NA TGTGCCAGCAGCTTAGATGGGGGGTCTTCGGGTGAAAAACTGTTTTTT CASSLDGGSSGEKLFF
TRBJ2-5 NA TRBV9 NA TGTGCCAGCAGCCTCCGGAGCTCAGAGACCCAGTACTTC CASSLRSSETQYF
TRBJ2-7 few TRBV19 NA TGTGCCAGTAGTATGGGTTCCTACGAGCAGTACTTC CASSMGSYEQYF